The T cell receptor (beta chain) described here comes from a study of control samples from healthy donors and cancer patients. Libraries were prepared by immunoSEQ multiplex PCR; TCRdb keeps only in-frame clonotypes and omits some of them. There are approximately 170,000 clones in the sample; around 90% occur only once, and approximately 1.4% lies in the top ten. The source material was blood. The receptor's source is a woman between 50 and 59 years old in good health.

Written as DNA, the CDR3 is TGTGCCAGCAGCGGCCTTGAAGGGGGTTCCTATCAGCCCCAGCATTTT. Protein: CASSGLEGGSYQPQHF. V usage is TRBV7-9 and J usage is TRBJ1-5, with a tentative D call TRBD1 (6 bases). CDR1 and CDR2 (germline): SEHNR, FQNEAQ (reference sequence). The CDR3 loop spans 16 amino acids. V lost 5 bases and J 5 bases, leaving 19 bases between the germline ends. The whole variable domain, filled in from reference TRBV7-9 and TRBJ1-5, reads DTGVSQNPRHKITKRGQNVTFRCDPISEHNRLYWYRQTLGQGPEFLTYFQNEAQLEKSRLLSDRFSAERPKGSFSTLEIQRTEQGDSAMYLCASSGLEGGSYQPQHFGDGTRLSIL.